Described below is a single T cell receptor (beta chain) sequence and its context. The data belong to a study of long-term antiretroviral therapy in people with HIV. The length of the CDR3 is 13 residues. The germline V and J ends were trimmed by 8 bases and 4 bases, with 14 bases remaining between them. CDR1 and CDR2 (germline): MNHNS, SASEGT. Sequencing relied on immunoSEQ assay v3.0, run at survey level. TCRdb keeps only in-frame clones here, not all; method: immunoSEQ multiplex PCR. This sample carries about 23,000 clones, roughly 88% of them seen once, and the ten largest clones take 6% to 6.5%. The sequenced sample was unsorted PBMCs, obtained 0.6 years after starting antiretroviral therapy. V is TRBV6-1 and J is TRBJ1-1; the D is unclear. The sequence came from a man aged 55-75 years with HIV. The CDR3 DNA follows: TGTGCCAGCCGATCCGTAGTGGGCACTGAAGCTTTCTTT. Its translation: CASRSVVGTEAFF.